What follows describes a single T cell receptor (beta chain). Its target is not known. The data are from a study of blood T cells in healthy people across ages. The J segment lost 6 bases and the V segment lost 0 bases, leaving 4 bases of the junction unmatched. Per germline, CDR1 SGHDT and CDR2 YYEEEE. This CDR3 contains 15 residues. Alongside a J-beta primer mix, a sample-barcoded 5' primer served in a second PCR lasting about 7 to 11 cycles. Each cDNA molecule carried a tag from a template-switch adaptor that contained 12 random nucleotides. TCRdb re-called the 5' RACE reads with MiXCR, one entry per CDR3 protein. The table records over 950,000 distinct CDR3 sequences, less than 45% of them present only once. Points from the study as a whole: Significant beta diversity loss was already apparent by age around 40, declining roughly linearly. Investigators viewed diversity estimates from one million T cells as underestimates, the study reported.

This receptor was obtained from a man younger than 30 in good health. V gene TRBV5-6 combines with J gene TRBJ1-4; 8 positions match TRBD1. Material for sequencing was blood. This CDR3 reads CASSLGQGAYEKLFF. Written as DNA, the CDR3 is TGTGCCAGCAGCTTGGGCCAGGGGGCATATGAAAAACTGTTTTTT.